This T cell receptor beta chain comes out of a study of T cells after yellow fever vaccination. V was trimmed by 0 bases and J by 10 bases, leaving 13 bases between them. The CDR3 contains 14 residues. From germline, CDR1 is MNHEY and CDR2 SVGAGI. A few counts support this clonotype. TCRdb re-derived calls from the 5' RACE reads in MiXCR, one entry per CDR3 protein. This sample has about 120,000 distinct CDR3 sequences, with approximately 8.4% found just once. This sample comprised CD8+ T cells sorted from PBMCs, obtained on the day of the yellow fever booster vaccination. The rearrangement links TRBV6-5 to TRBJ2-1; a possible D gene is TRBD1 (5 bases). The TCR sequence derives from a young man who received the YFV17D yellow fever vaccine. The CDR3 DNA reads TGTGCCAGCAGTTACTCGGGGCAGGGTATGGAGCAGTTCTTC. Protein sequence: CASSYSGQGMEQFF.